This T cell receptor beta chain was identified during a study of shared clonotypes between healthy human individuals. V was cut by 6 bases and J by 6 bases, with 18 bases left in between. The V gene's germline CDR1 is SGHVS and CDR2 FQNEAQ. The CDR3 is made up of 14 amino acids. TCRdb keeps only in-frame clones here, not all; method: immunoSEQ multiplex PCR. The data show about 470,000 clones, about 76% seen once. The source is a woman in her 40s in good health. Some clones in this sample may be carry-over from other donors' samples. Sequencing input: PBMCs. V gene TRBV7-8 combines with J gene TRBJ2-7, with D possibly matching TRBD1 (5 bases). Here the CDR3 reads CASSDKGSPSEQYF. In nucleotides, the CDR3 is TGTGCCAGCAGTGACAAGGGGTCCCCCTCCGAGCAGTACTTC. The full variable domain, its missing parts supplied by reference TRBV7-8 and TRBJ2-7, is GAGVSQSPRYKVAKRGQDVALRCDPISGHVSLFWYQQALGQGPEFLTYFQNEAQLDKSGLPSDRFFAERPEGSVSTLKIQRTQQEDSAVYLCASSDKGSPSEQYFGPGTRLTVT.